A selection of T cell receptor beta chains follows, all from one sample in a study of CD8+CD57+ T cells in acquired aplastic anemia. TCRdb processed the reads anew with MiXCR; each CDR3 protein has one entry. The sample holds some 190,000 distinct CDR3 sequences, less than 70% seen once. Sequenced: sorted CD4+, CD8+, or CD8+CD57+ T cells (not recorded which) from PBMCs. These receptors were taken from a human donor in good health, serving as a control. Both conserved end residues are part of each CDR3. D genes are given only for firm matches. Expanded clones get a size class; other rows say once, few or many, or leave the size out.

CDR3nt: TGCAGCGCCGGACTAGCGGAACCCTACGAGCAGTACTTC
CDR3aa: CSAGLAEPYEQYF
d_gene: TRBD2
v_gene: TRBV20-1
j_gene: TRBJ2-7
abundance: NA

CDR3nt: TGCAGTGCCACTAGCCTTGGGGAGAGTTCACCCCTCCACTTT
CDR3aa: CSATSLGESSPLHF
d_gene: NA
v_gene: TRBV20-1
j_gene: TRBJ1-6
abundance: NA

CDR3nt: TGCAGTGCCAGGACAGAAGGAGGTGACGAGCAGTACTTC
CDR3aa: CSARTEGGDEQYF
d_gene: NA
v_gene: TRBV20-1
j_gene: TRBJ2-7
abundance: NA

CDR3nt: TGTGCCACCAGTGCCCTGACAGGTCGGAATCAGCCCCAGCATTTT
CDR3aa: CATSALTGRNQPQHF
d_gene: NA
v_gene: TRBV24-1
j_gene: TRBJ1-5
abundance: NA

CDR3nt: TGTGCCAGCAGTGAATGGGTAGCAGGGGGCGAGTCACCCCTCCACTTT
CDR3aa: CASSEWVAGGESPLHF
d_gene: TRBD1
v_gene: TRBV6-1
j_gene: TRBJ1-6
abundance: NA

CDR3nt: TGCGCCAGCAGCTTAACCACCAGCTACGTGCAGTACTTC
CDR3aa: CASSLTTSYVQYF
d_gene: NA
v_gene: TRBV7-9
j_gene: TRBJ2-7
abundance: NA

CDR3nt: TGTGCCAGCTCACCAAGGACAGGCCAGCTTAACTATGGCTACACCTTC
CDR3aa: CASSPRTGQLNYGYTF
d_gene: TRBD1
v_gene: TRBV18
j_gene: TRBJ1-2
abundance: NA

CDR3nt: TGTGCCAGCAGTAACAGCCCTACCTACGAGCAGTACTTC
CDR3aa: CASSNSPTYEQYF
d_gene: NA
v_gene: TRBV12-3/TRBV12-4
j_gene: TRBJ2-7
abundance: NA

CDR3nt: TGCAGCGCAGACACGGGAAGCACAGATACGCAGTATTTT
CDR3aa: CSADTGSTDTQYF
d_gene: NA
v_gene: TRBV29-1
j_gene: TRBJ2-3
abundance: NA

CDR3nt: TGTGCTAGTGGTTTGGCACAGGGTTATAATGGCTACACCTTC
CDR3aa: CASGLAQGYNGYTF
d_gene: NA
v_gene: TRBV12-5
j_gene: TRBJ1-2
abundance: NA

CDR3nt: TGCGCCAGCAGCCAAGTCTCTTGGGGGACCCTCGACCGCTCTGGAAACACCATATATTTT
CDR3aa: CASSQVSWGTLDRSGNTIYF
d_gene: NA
v_gene: TRBV4-3
j_gene: TRBJ1-3
abundance: NA

CDR3nt: TGTGCCAGCAGACGGGGACTATCCTACGAGCAGTACTTC
CDR3aa: CASRRGLSYEQYF
d_gene: TRBD2
v_gene: TRBV2
j_gene: TRBJ2-7
abundance: many